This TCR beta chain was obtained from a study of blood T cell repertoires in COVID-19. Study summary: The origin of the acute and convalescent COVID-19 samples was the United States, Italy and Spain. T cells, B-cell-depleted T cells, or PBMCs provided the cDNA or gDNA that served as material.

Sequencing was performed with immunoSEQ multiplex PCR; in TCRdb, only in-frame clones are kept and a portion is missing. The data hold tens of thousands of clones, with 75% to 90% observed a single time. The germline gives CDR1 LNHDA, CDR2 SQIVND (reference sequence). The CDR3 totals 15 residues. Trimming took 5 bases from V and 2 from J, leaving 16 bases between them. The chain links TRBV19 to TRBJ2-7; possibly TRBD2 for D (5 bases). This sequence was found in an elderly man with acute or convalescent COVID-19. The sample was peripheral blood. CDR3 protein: CASSSNGLSTYEQYF. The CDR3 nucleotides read TGTGCCAGTAGTTCTAACGGACTTTCGACCTACGAGCAGTACTTC.